Detailed here is one T cell receptor beta chain. Methods used by the authors: Estimation of nucleated cell counts relied on the amplification of reference gene primers. TCRdb keeps only in-frame clones here, not all; method: immunoSEQ multiplex PCR. V, J and clone size reflect that table, while D and trimming were determined from the DNA. Of roughly 150,000 clones listed, roughly 80% are singletons. The source of the sample is a study of blood T cell repertoires in COVID-19. The CDR3 is 15 residues long. V trimming: 1 base; J trimming: 4 bases; junction bases outside the gene matches: 2. Germline V lookup: CDR1 SGHVS, CDR2 FQNEAQ.

Sequenced material: peripheral blood. The receptor was derived from a man in his 60s who had recovered from COVID-19. The chain uses TRBV7-8 and TRBJ2-1, with 9 bases identical to TRBD2. CDR3 sequence (DNA): TGTGCCAGCAGCTTAGTCGCGGGGGGGTACAATGAGCAGTTCTTC. It codes for CASSLVAGGYNEQFF.